This T cell receptor (beta chain) was captured in a study of blood T cell repertoires in COVID-19. On the study more broadly: Some COVID-19 samples were acute and others convalescent; all came from the United States, Italy and Spain. T cells, B-cell-depleted T cells, or PBMCs provided the cDNA or gDNA that served as material.

The CDR3 totals 14 residues. Looked up from germline, CDR1 is DFQATT and CDR2 is SNEGSKA (reference sequence). The V and J ends lost 3 bases and 10 bases, in that order; junction bases with no gene match: 11. In the authors' workflow: How many nucleated cells were present was estimated from reference gene primer amplification. TCRdb keeps only in-frame clones here, not all; method: immunoSEQ multiplex PCR. V, J and clone size were drawn from that table, and D and trimming were deduced from the DNA. The table includes under 70,000 clones, roughly 85% detected once. What was sequenced was peripheral blood. The TCR originated in a woman aged 55-69 years with COVID-19, enrolled during active disease. The genes are TRBV20-1 and TRBJ2-1; 8 bases fit TRBD2. The CDR3 DNA reads as TGCAGTGCTAGTCGTTTCGGGGGGGCCCAGGAGCAGTTCTTC. Translation: CSASRFGGAQEQFF.